One and the same sample provided the 13 T cell receptor beta chains below, sequenced in a study of T cell responses to AZD1222 COVID-19 vaccine listed by TCRdb under 2021. The library was made by the immunoSEQ multiplex PCR assay. TCRdb mirrors the immuneACCESS table, restricted to in-frame sequences. Some clones are absent from its copies; in checked studies, under half trace to an unresolved V gene, and the reason for the others is unknown. The table for this sample lists approximately 75,000 clones; about nine tenths of them were counted only once. 15% to 20% of the sample is in the top ten clones. Interpreted using the paper, the time point label stands for: about 28 days (+/-7) after the second vaccine dose. Sequenced here: peripheral blood, sampled 28 days after the second AZD1222 dose. The receptor source for this set is an adult who received the AZD1222 COVID-19 vaccine.

The V gene is TRBV9, the J gene TRBJ1-3; no clear D gene. Trimming stripped 0 bases from V and 2 bases from J, with 12 bases between. Germline V lookup: CDR1 SGDLS, CDR2 YYNGEE. There are 16 residues in the CDR3. The DNA for the CDR3 is TGTGCCAGCAGCGTAGAGGCGGAGACAACTGGAAACACCATATATTTT. It encodes CASSVEAETTGNTIYF.

The genes are TRBV6-1 and TRBJ1-4, with D tentatively TRBD1 (5 bases). CDR3 length: 16 amino acids. Germline V gene sequence: CDR1 MNHNS, CDR2 SASEGT. The germline V and J ends were trimmed by 2 bases and 10 bases, with 20 bases remaining between them. The DNA for the CDR3 is TGTGCCAGCAGTGAAATTTCGGGCCGGGGGAATCCAAAACTGTTTTTT. Protein sequence: CASSEISGRGNPKLFF.

The chain joins TRBV6-5 to TRBJ1-5; perhaps TRBD1 as D (5 bases). Germline-derived CDR1 and CDR2 are MNHEY and SVGAGI. The V end lost 5 bases, the J end lost 9 bases, and 14 bases lay between the germline ends. This CDR3 spans 13 amino acids. Written as DNA, the CDR3 is TGTGCCAGCAGTACCGCGGGGCTGGGGCCCCAGCATTTT. Its translation: CASSTAGLGPQHF.

V and J are TRBV4-2 and TRBJ2-1, with 11 bases that match TRBD1. V trimming: 4 bases; J trimming: 3 bases; junction bases outside the gene matches: 11. The CDR3 consists of 18 residues. Looked up from germline, CDR1 is LGHNA and CDR2 is YNFKEQ. The CDR3 DNA is TGTGCCAGCAGCCGCGACCGTCGGGACAGGGGGATCTACAATGAGCAGTTCTTC. Protein product: CASSRDRRDRGIYNEQFF.

V and J are TRBV7-2 and TRBJ2-1; 11 bases align to TRBD1. CDR1 SGHTA and CDR2 FQGNSA come from the germline V gene. Losses at the gene ends were 4 bases for V and 10 bases for J; bases not matched to a gene: 9. The CDR3 has 15 residues. CDR3 protein: CASSWTGGSIMEQFF. In nucleotides, the CDR3 is TGTGCCAGCAGCTGGACAGGGGGCTCAATAATGGAGCAGTTCTTC.

The chain couples TRBV3-1 (or the pseudogene TRBV3-2) to TRBJ1-2; D not resolved. CDR1 and CDR2 (germline): LGHDT, YNNKEL (reference sequence). The CDR3 length is 15 residues. Deletions cut 1 base from V and 4 bases from J, with 13 bases between. The CDR3 spells CASSQVRTLPYGYTF. The CDR3 DNA reads as TGTGCCAGCAGCCAAGTCAGAACACTTCCCTATGGCTACACCTTC.

The chain links TRBV6-6 to TRBJ1-2; D not certain. The CDR3 extends over 13 amino acids. Trimming left V 6 bases short and J 0 bases short, with 8 bases between. Germline-derived CDR1 and CDR2 are MNHNY and SVGAGI (reference sequence). The CDR3 nucleotides are TGTGCCAGCAGCCTCTCCCCTAACTATGGCTACACCTTC. It translates to CASSLSPNYGYTF.

In this sample, this clone turned up once. The chain recombines TRBV5-1 with TRBJ2-7; D possibly matches TRBD1 or TRBD2 (5 bases each). This CDR3 comprises 14 residues. Trimming removed 3 bases from V and 9 bases from J, with 19 bases in between. Germline V gives CDR1 SGHRS, CDR2 YFSETQ. The CDR3 protein is CASSSSGTQSSQYF. The CDR3 DNA sequence: TGCGCCAGCAGCTCATCCGGGACCCAATCATCGCAGTACTTC.

This clone was counted a single time. The genes are TRBV28 and TRBJ1-1; tentative D call: TRBD1 (5 bases). Germline CDR1 MDHEN, CDR2 SYDVKM. This CDR3 contains 13 residues. V lost 3 bases and J lost 4, with 9 bases in between. The CDR3 loop is CASSLGGSTEAFF. The CDR3 DNA reads TGTGCCAGCAGTTTGGGGGGAAGCACTGAAGCTTTCTTT.

The chain links TRBV5-6 to TRBJ1-6; TRBD1 is a possible D gene (5 bases). In germline, CDR1 is SGHDT, CDR2 YYEEEE. The V gene lost 1 base and the J gene lost 8 bases, with 13 bases spanning the gap. The CDR3 extends over 15 amino acids. CDR3 nucleotide sequence: TGTGCCAGCAGCTTGACGACCGGGGCCTATTCACCCCTCCACTTT. It codes for CASSLTTGAYSPLHF.

This clone has just a few counts. The chain joins TRBV5-6 to TRBJ1-1; perhaps TRBD1 as D (6 bases). Trimming removed 0 bases from V and 8 bases from J, with 14 bases in between. Looked up from germline, CDR1 is SGHDT and CDR2 is YYEEEE. This CDR3 has 14 amino acids. CDR3 DNA: TGTGCCAGCAGCTTGGGGACAGCCCTAGTAGAAGCTTTCTTT. It specifies CASSLGTALVEAFF.

The chain uses TRBV6-1 and TRBJ1-4, with D perhaps TRBD1 (6 bases). Trimming cost V 0 bases and J 5 bases, with 19 bases left between them. Germline V gene lookup returns CDR1 MNHNS and CDR2 SASEGT. This CDR3 spans 18 amino acids. The CDR3 nucleotides are TGTGCCAGCAGTGAAGCGCCCGGGGGGCTACAGCCAAATGAAAAACTGTTTTTT. Its protein product is CASSEAPGGLQPNEKLFF.

CDR3 in DNA: TGTGCCAGCAGCTCTCCGGGACAGCCTAACTATGGCTACACCTTC. This gives the protein CASSSPGQPNYGYTF. The chain carries TRBV7-2 and TRBJ1-2; 7 nucleotides agree with TRBD1. The trim removed 4 bases at V and 0 bases at J, leaving 5 bases unmatched. Germline V gene data show CDR1 as SGHTA and CDR2 as FQGNSA. The CDR3 is made up of 15 amino acids. Full variable domain (rest looked up from reference TRBV7-2 and TRBJ1-2): GAGVSQSPSNKVTEKGKDVELRCDPISGHTALYWYRQSLGQGLEFLIYFQGNSAPDKSGLPSDRFSAERTGGSVSTLTIQRTQQEDSAVYLCASSSPGQPNYGYTFGSGTRLTVV.